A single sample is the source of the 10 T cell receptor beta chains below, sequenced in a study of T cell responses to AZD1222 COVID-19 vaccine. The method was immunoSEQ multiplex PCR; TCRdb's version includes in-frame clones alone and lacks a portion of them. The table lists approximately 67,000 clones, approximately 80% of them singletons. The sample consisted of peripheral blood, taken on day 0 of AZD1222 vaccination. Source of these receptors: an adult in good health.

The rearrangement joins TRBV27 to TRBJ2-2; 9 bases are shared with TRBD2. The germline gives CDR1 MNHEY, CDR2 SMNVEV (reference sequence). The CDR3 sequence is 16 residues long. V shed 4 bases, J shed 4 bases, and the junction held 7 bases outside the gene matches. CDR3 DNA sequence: TGTGCCAGCAGTTCGGCGGGAGGGATTAGCACCGGGGAGCTGTTTTTT. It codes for CASSSAGGISTGELFF.

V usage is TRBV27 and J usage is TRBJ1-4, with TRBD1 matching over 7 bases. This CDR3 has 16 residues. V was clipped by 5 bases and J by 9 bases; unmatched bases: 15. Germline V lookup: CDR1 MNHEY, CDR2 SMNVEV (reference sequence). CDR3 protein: CASSPSTGSFVQKLFF. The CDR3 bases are TGTGCCAGCAGTCCCTCGACAGGGAGCTTTGTGCAAAAACTGTTTTTT.

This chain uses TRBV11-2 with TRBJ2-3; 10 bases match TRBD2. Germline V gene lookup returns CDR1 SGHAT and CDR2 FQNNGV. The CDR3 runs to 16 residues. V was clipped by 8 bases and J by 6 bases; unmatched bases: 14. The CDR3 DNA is TGTGCCAGCGGAGGACTAGCGGTCTCCTCGGGGGATACGCAGTATTTT. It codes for CASGGLAVSSGDTQYF.

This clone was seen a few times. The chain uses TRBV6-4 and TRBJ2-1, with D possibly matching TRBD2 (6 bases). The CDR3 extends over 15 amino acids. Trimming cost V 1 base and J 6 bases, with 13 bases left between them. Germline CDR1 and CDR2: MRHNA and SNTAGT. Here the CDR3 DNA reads TGTGCCAGCAGTGACTTCGCCGGGGGACTCAATGAGCAGTTCTTC. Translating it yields CASSDFAGGLNEQFF.

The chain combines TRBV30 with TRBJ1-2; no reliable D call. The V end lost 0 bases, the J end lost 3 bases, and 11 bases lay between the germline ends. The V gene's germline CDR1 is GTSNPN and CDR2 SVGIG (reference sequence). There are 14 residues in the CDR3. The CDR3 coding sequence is TGTGCCTGGAGTGTACGGGGAAGAGACTATGGCTACACCTTC. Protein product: CAWSVRGRDYGYTF.

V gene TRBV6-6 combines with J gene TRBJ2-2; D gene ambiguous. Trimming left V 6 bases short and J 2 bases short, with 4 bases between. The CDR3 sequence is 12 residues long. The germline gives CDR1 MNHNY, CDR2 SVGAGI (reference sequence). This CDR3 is CASRYNTGELFF. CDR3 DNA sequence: TGTGCCAGCAGGTACAACACCGGGGAGCTGTTTTTT.

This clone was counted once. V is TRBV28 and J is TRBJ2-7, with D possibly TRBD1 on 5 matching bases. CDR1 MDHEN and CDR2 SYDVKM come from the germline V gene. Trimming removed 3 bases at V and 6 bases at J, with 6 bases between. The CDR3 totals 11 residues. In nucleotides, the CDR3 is TGTGCCAGCAGTTTTGGGGCCGAGCAGTACTTC. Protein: CASSFGAEQYF.

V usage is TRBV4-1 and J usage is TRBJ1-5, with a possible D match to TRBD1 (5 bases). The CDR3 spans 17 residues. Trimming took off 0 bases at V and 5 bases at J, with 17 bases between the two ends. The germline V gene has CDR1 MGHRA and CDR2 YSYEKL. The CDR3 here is CASSQDSGAAFYQPQHF. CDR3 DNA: TGCGCCAGCAGCCAAGATTCTGGGGCGGCCTTTTATCAGCCCCAGCATTTT.

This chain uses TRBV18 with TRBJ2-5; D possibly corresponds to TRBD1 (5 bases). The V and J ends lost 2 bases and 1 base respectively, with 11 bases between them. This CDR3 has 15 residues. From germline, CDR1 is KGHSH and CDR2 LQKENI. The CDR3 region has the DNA TGTGCCAGCTCACCAAGGCGGACATTCCAAGAGACCCAGTACTTC. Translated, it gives CASSPRRTFQETQYF.

The CDR3 DNA sequence: TGTGCCTGGAGTGCCCCGGGACTAGATTATGAGCAGTTCTTC. This codes for CAWSAPGLDYEQFF. The chain recombines TRBV30 with TRBJ2-1; 8 positions match TRBD2. Trimming removed 1 base from V and 8 bases from J; junction bases left unmatched: 7. Germline V gene data show CDR1 as GTSNPN and CDR2 as SVGIG (reference sequence). The CDR3 runs to 14 residues.